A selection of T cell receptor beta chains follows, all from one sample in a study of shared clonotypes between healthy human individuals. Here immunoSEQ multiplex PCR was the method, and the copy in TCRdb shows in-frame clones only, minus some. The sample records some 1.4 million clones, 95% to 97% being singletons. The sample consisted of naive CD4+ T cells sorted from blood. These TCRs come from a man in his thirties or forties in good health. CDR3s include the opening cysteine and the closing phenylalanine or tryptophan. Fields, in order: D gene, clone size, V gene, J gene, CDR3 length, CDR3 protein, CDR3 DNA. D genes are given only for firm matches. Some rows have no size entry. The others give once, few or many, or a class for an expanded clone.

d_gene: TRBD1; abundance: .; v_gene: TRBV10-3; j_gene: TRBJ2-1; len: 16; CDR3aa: CAITPLVGQGTNEQFF; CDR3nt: TGTGCCATCACTCCTCTGGTGGGACAGGGGACCAATGAGCAGTTCTTC
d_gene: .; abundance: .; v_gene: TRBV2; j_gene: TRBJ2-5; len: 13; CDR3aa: CASSERLAAGQYF; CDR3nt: TGTGCCAGCAGTGAACGATTGGCAGCGGGCCAGTACTTC
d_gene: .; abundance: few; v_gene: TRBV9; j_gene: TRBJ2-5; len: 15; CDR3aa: CASSVGMAVRETQYF; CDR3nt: TGTGCCAGCAGCGTAGGGATGGCCGTTAGGGAGACCCAGTACTTC
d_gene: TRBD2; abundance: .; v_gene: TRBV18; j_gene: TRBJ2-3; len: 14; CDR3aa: CASPLAGVPDTQYF; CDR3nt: TGTGCCAGTCCACTAGCGGGAGTCCCAGATACGCAGTATTTT
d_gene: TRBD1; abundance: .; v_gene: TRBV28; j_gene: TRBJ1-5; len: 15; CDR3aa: CASSFSTGVGQPQHF; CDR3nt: TGTGCCAGCAGTTTCTCTACAGGGGTCGGTCAGCCCCAGCATTTT
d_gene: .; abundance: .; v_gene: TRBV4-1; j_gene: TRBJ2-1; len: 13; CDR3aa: CASSQDLYNEQFF; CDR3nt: TGCGCCAGCAGCCAAGATCTCTACAATGAGCAGTTCTTC
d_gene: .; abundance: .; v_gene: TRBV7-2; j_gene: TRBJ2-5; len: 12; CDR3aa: CASSLAKETQYF; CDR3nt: TGTGCCAGCAGCCTCGCGAAAGAGACCCAGTACTTC
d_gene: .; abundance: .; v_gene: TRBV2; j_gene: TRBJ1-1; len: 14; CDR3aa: CASTGRGVNTEAFF; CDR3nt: TGTGCCAGCACCGGCCGGGGGGTCAACACTGAAGCTTTCTTT
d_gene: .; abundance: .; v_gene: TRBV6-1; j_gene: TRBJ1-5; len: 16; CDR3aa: CASSEEPTGYNQPQHF; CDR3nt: TGTGCCAGCAGTGAAGAACCGACAGGATATAATCAGCCCCAGCATTTT
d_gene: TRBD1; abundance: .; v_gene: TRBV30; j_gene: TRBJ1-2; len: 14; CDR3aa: CAWSVLGQAYGYTF; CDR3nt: TGTGCCTGGAGTGTACTCGGACAGGCATATGGCTACACCTTC
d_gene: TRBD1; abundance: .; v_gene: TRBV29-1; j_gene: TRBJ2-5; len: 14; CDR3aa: CSVEGQGAEETQYF; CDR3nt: TGCAGCGTTGAGGGACAGGGGGCGGAGGAGACCCAGTACTTC
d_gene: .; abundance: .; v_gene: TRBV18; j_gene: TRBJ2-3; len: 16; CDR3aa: CASSLLSIGATDTQYF; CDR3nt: TGTGCCAGCTCATTGTTGAGCATCGGAGCTACAGATACGCAGTATTTT
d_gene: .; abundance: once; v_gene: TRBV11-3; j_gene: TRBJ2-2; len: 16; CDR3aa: CASSLVLGGITGELFF; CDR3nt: TGTGCCAGCAGCTTAGTGCTTGGAGGAATCACCGGGGAGCTGTTTTTT
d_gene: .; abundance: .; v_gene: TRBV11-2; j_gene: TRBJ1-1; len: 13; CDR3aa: CASSTVRRIEAFF; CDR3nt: TGTGCCAGCAGCACGGTTAGACGGATTGAAGCTTTCTTT
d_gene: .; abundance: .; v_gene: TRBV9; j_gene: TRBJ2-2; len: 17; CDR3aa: CASSVLQGPANTGELFF; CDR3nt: TGTGCCAGCAGCGTTCTCCAAGGGCCCGCGAACACCGGGGAGCTGTTTTTT
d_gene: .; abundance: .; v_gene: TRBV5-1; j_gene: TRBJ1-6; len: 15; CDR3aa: CASSFMDAYNSPLHF; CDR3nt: TGCGCCAGCAGCTTTATGGACGCCTATAATTCACCCCTCCACTTT
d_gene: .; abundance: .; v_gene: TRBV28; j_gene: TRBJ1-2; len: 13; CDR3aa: CASNLRGHYGYTF; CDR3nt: TGTGCCAGCAACCTTCGGGGCCACTATGGCTACACCTTC
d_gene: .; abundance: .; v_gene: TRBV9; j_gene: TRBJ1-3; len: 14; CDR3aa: CASSPVGGRNTIYF; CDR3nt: TGTGCCAGCAGCCCCGTGGGTGGTAGAAACACCATATATTTT
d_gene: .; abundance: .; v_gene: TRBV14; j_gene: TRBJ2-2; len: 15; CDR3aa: CASRPGGANTGELFF; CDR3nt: TGTGCCAGCAGACCCGGAGGGGCGAACACCGGGGAGCTGTTTTTT
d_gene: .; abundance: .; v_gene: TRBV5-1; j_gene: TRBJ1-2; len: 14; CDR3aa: CASSQELANYGYTF; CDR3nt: TGCGCCAGCAGCCAAGAACTAGCTAACTATGGCTACACCTTC
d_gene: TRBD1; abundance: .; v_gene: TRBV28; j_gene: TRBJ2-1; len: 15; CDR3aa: CASSLHTGGRNEQFF; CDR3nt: TGTGCCAGCAGTTTGCACACAGGGGGCAGGAATGAGCAGTTCTTC
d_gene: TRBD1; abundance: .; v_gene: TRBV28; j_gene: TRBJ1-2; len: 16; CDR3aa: CASSLTQGVPNYGYTF; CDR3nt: TGTGCCAGCAGTTTAACCCAGGGGGTACCTAACTATGGCTACACCTTC
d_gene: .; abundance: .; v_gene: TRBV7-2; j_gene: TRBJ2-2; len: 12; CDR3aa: CASSQYRQELFF; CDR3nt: TGTGCCAGCAGCCAATACCGTCAGGAGCTGTTTTTT
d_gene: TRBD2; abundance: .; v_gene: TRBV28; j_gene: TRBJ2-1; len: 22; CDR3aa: CASSFPRRGFLSGRASYNEQFF; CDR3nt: TGTGCCAGCAGTTTCCCTCGGCGGGGTTTCTTAAGCGGGAGGGCCTCCTACAATGAGCAGTTCTTC
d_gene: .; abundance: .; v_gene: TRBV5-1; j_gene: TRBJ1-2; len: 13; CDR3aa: CASSLSGFRGYTF; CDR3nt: TGCGCCAGCAGCCTTTCAGGGTTCCGGGGCTACACCTTC